Given below is one T cell receptor (beta chain) in context. How the authors handled the data: By means of reference gene primer amplification, nucleated cell counts were estimated. Assay: immunoSEQ multiplex PCR; the TCRdb copy retains only in-frame clones and omits some. Clone size and the V and J calls come from that table; the DNA yielded D and trimming. The profile shows 75,000 to 95,000 clones, approximately 85% of them singletons. This sample is part of a study of blood T cell repertoires in COVID-19. Across the whole study: Whether acute or convalescent, the COVID-19 samples came from the United States, Italy and Spain. PBMCs, B-cell-depleted T cells, or T cells provided the cDNA or gDNA that made up the material.

CDR1 SGHTA and CDR2 FQGNSA come from the germline V gene. V was trimmed by 6 bases and J by 12 bases, leaving 19 bases between them. This CDR3 has 13 amino acids. The sequencing sample was made of peripheral blood. This sequence was found in a woman older than 75 with active or convalescent COVID-19. This rearrangement joins TRBV7-2 to TRBJ2-3, with D possibly TRBD1 on 5 matching bases. The CDR3: CASSFSRQTFQYF. CDR3 bases: TGTGCCAGCAGTTTCAGCCGACAGACCTTTCAGTATTTT.